The following is a T cell receptor (beta chain) sequence with its context. Using a J-beta primer mix together with a sample-barcoded 5' primer, a second PCR was run for about 7 to 12 cycles. TCRdb processed the 5' RACE reads anew with MiXCR; each CDR3 protein has one entry. This table holds around 800,000 distinct CDR3 sequences, approximately 24% found once. The data were obtained in a study of blood T cells in healthy people across ages. Per germline, CDR1 SQVTM and CDR2 ANQGSEA. There are 12 residues in the CDR3. V was shortened by 6 bases and J by 1 base, with 9 bases between the two germline ends. These data also featured in a second study, about T cells of mothers and their children. This second study notes: Once extracted, all RNA went into cDNA synthesis at approximately 1.5 ug per 15 ul. The study found slightly higher but non-significant overlap in related versus unrelated mother-child pairs. No persistent microchimeric T cell clones were detected.

Sample: blood. This chain joins TRBV29-1 and TRBJ1-1; D call uncertain. This TCR came from a boy between 10 and 17 years old in good health. CDR3 amino acids: CSVTRRNTEAFF. The CDR3 coding sequence is TGCAGCGTGACAAGGAGGAACACTGAAGCTTTCTTT.